The 3 T cell receptor beta chains below all came from one sample that was sequenced in a study of blood T cell repertoires in COVID-19 (dated by TCRdb to the early 2020s). Libraries were constructed by the immunoSEQ multiplex PCR assay. TCRdb retrieved this table from immuneACCESS and kept in-frame rearrangements only. Not all clones are present; in checked studies, unresolved V genes account for under half, and no reason is known for the remainder. The sample has approximately 190,000 clones on record, about 86% of them singletons. Jointly, the top ten make up 20% to 25% of the sample. Sequenced material: PBMCs or T cells enriched from blood (not recorded which). These TCRs come from a woman aged 40 to 50 in a cohort exposed to, infected with or recovered from COVID-19 (not recorded which).

The chain couples TRBV4-1 to TRBJ1-1; 7 bases agree with TRBD1. With 3 bases clipped from V and 1 base from J, the junction kept 5 bases outside the gene matches. The CDR3 extends over 15 amino acids. Germline assignment: CDR1 MGHRA and CDR2 YSYEKL. This CDR3 reads CASSQRQGSNTEAFF. In nucleotides, the CDR3 is TGCGCCAGCAGCCAGCGACAGGGATCGAACACTGAAGCTTTCTTT.

The rearrangement uses TRBV5-5 and TRBJ1-2; TRBD1 aligns across 7 bases. The CDR3 is 16 amino acids. With V trimmed by 4 bases and J by 4 bases, 13 bases remained unmatched. Germline V gene data show CDR1 as SGHKS and CDR2 as YYEKEE (reference sequence). The CDR3 protein is CASSPRQGFIVYGYTF. DNA for the CDR3: TGTGCCAGCAGCCCAAGACAGGGCTTTATTGTCTATGGCTACACCTTC.

Regarding this clone: Other DNA variants within this sample encode the same CDR3. This chain joins TRBV3-1 (or the pseudogene TRBV3-2) and TRBJ2-5; D is possibly TRBD2 (5 bases). The CDR3 contains 15 residues. V gave up 1 base and J gave up 0 bases, with 9 bases separating them. The V gene's germline CDR1 is LGHDT and CDR2 YNNKEL (reference sequence). The CDR3 coding sequence is TGTGCCAGCAGCCAAGGAAGCGGAGACCAAGAGACCCAGTACTTC. Amino acid sequence: CASSQGSGDQETQYF.